Below are 28 T cell receptor beta chains sequenced from a single sample in a study of blood T cells in healthy people across ages. The second PCR ran about 6 to 11 cycles with a sample-barcoded 5' primer and J-beta primers. A single record per CDR3 protein comes from TCRdb applying MiXCR to the 5' RACE reads. The data show about 800,000 distinct CDR3 sequences, more than 45% seen once. The sample taken for sequencing was blood. The receptors shown here come from a man in his thirties or forties in good health.

V usage is TRBV6-1 and J usage is TRBJ1-2, with 9 bases lining up with TRBD1. V lost 6 bases to trimming and J lost 2 bases; unmatched junction nucleotides: 13. The germline V gene has CDR1 MNHNS and CDR2 SASEGT. The CDR3 is 17 residues long. Here the CDR3 DNA reads TGTGCCAGCAGCGGGGGGGAGGACAGGGGTAGGAACTATGGCTACACCTTC. It specifies CASSGGEDRGRNYGYTF.

The genes are TRBV29-1 and TRBJ2-7; D perhaps matches TRBD2 (6 bases). The CDR3 is made up of 13 amino acids. Looked up from germline, CDR1 is SQVTM and CDR2 is ANQGSEA. The V end was cut by 7 bases, the J end by 3 bases, with 16 bases between. The CDR3 region is CSASTRLGYEQYF. CDR3 nucleotide sequence: TGCAGCGCGTCGACTAGGCTAGGCTACGAGCAGTACTTC.

This clonotype showed up just a few times. The J gene is TRBJ1-5, the V gene TRBV29-1; tentative D call: TRBD1 (6 bases). V was clipped by 4 bases and J by 5 bases, with 9 bases between them. This CDR3 is built from 12 residues. Germline CDR1 is SQVTM and CDR2 is ANQGSEA. The CDR3 sequence is CSVGQVDQPQHF. The CDR3 DNA reads TGCAGCGTTGGACAGGTAGATCAGCCCCAGCATTTT.

This clonotype appeared a few times. The chain couples TRBV5-1 to TRBJ1-2; D is possibly TRBD1 (5 bases). Germline CDR1 SGHRS, CDR2 YFSETQ. The CDR3 is made up of 16 amino acids. V lost 1 base, J lost 1 base, and 14 bases lay in between. The CDR3 DNA reads TGCGCCAGCAGCTTGAGAGCCGACAGTAATAACTATGGCTACACCTTC. It specifies CASSLRADSNNYGYTF.

This clonotype has more than one count but fewer than ten. V gene TRBV20-1 combines with J gene TRBJ2-1; 7 bases match TRBD1. CDR1 DFQATT and CDR2 SNEGSKA come from the germline V gene (reference sequence). This CDR3 has 15 amino acids. Losses at the gene ends were 5 bases for V and 7 bases for J; bases not matched to a gene: 14. Written as DNA, the CDR3 is TGCAGTGCTCACGACAGGGTGAGGGACCTTAATGAGCAGTTCTTC. This gives the protein CSAHDRVRDLNEQFF.

The rearrangement uses TRBV12-3 or TRBV12-4 and TRBJ2-1; tentatively, D is TRBD2 (6 bases). V lost 6 bases and J lost 2, with 14 bases in between. The CDR3 length is 15 residues. The CDR3 DNA reads as TGTGCCAGCAGCATACCTGGGAGGACCTACAATGAGCAGTTCTTC. This translates into CASSIPGRTYNEQFF.

The rearrangement uses TRBV6-1 and TRBJ1-1; D is possibly TRBD1 (6 bases). The CDR3 sequence is 14 residues long. Germline V gene data show CDR1 as MNHNS and CDR2 as SASEGT. V shed 8 bases and J shed 1 base, with 14 bases lying between them. CDR3 sequence reads: CASGRTATNTEAFF. The CDR3 nucleotides read TGTGCCAGCGGCCGGACAGCCACGAACACTGAAGCTTTCTTT.

Ten or more counts support this clonotype. The chain carries TRBV4-2 and TRBJ1-1; D is perhaps TRBD1 (6 bases). The germline V gene has CDR1 LGHNA and CDR2 YNFKEQ. CDR3 length: 14 amino acids. Trimming pared 5 bases from V and 5 bases from J, leaving 15 bases between. The chain's CDR3 is CASSARGGKTEAFF. The CDR3 bases are TGTGCCAGCAGCGCCCGAGGGGGAAAAACTGAAGCTTTCTTT.

The chain uses TRBV7-7 and TRBJ2-2, with D unresolved. This CDR3 region has 12 residues. V was pared by 0 bases and J by 7 bases, with 3 bases between. Germline assignment: CDR1 SSHAT and CDR2 FNYEAQ (reference sequence). CDR3 nucleotides: TGTGCCAGCAGCTTAGCCGGCGGGGAGCTGTTTTTT. It is translated as CASSLAGGELFF.

V and J are TRBV7-2 and TRBJ2-6, with 7 bases matching TRBD1. In germline, CDR1 is SGHTA, CDR2 FQGNSA. After removal of 5 bases from V and 0 bases from J, the junction contained 7 bases not matched to a gene. This CDR3 contains 17 residues. The CDR3, as DNA: TGTGCCAGCAGCCTGGCAGGGGGAATCTCTGGGGCCAACGTCCTGACTTTC. It encodes CASSLAGGISGANVLTF. The variable domain in full, completed from reference TRBV7-2 and TRBJ2-6, reads GAGVSQSPSNKVTEKGKDVELRCDPISGHTALYWYRQSLGQGLEFLIYFQGNSAPDKSGLPSDRFSAERTGGSVSTLTIQRTQQEDSAVYLCASSLAGGISGANVLTFGAGSRLTVL.

The chain carries TRBV21-1 and TRBJ2-4; TRBD1, the table's D call, was not compared with the DNA. The J call may be in error: the DNA end matches TRBJ2-7 better. TRBV21-1 is given as a pseudogene. The CDR3 totals 15 residues. CDR3 residues: CASSSEGDRSHEQYF. CDR3 nucleotides: TGTGCCAGCAGCTCCGAGGGTGACAGGAGCCACGAGCAGTACTTC.

The chain has TRBV4-3 and TRBJ2-1, with TRBD1 matching 7 bases. The germline V gene encodes CDR1 LGHNA and CDR2 YSLEER. The CDR3 extends over 15 amino acids. J gave up 8 bases and V 3 bases, and 10 bases lay outside the gene matches. CDR3 region: CASSQMGQYNDEQFF. CDR3 nucleotides: TGCGCCAGCAGCCAGATGGGACAGTACAATGATGAGCAGTTCTTC.

J is TRBJ2-5 and V is TRBV2, with D perhaps matching TRBD1 or TRBD2 (6 bases each). Deletions cut 6 bases from V and 11 bases from J, with 19 bases between. Germline V gene lookup returns CDR1 SNHLY and CDR2 FYNNEI. The CDR3 has 13 amino acids. The CDR3 DNA reads TGTGCCAGCAGGGGAGACAGGACTACGGTGCAGTACTTC. Translation: CASRGDRTTVQYF.

The chain uses TRBV29-1 and TRBJ1-2, with 9 bases aligning to TRBD1. Germline V gives CDR1 SQVTM, CDR2 ANQGSEA. This CDR3 has 14 amino acids. V lost 7 bases and J lost 4; bases outside the gene matches: 10. The CDR3 DNA follows: TGCAGCGCTCAATTGGACAGGGGTACCTATGGCTACACCTTC. It codes for CSAQLDRGTYGYTF.

This chain uses TRBV6-1 with TRBJ1-1; D is perhaps TRBD1 (5 bases). Per the germline V gene, CDR1 is MNHNS and CDR2 is SASEGT. V dropped 1 base and J dropped 0 bases, with 9 bases sitting between them. The CDR3 spans 15 residues. This CDR3 is CASSEETDMNTEAFF. The DNA of the CDR3 is TGTGCCAGCAGTGAAGAGACAGACATGAACACTGAAGCTTTCTTT.

This clonotype appeared a single time. This rearrangement joins TRBV4-2 to TRBJ2-2; 7 positions match TRBD2. J gave up 4 bases and V 2 bases, and 10 bases lay outside the gene matches. Germline V CDR1 and CDR2: LGHNA, YNFKEQ. CDR3 length: 17 amino acids. In DNA form, the CDR3 reads TGTGCCAGCAGCCAAACGTCCGGGCTAGCGGCCACCGGGGAGCTGTTTTTT. As protein: CASSQTSGLAATGELFF.

This clonotype was observed a few times. The chain joins TRBV5-1 to TRBJ2-5, with 8 bases aligning to TRBD1. This CDR3 is 16 amino acids long. The trim removed 0 bases at V and 3 bases at J, leaving 7 bases unmatched. CDR1 SGHRS and CDR2 YFSETQ come from the germline V gene. Here the CDR3 DNA reads TGCGCCAGCAGCTTGGTACCCCGGGACAGGAAAGAGACCCAGTACTTC. It encodes CASSLVPRDRKETQYF.

With regard to this clonotype: A much larger clone lies one base from this, so it may be a read error. The CDR3 is CSSSLHSYEQYF. The CDR3 region has the DNA TGTTCCAGCAGCTTACACTCCTACGAGCAGTACTTC. This chain joins TRBV7-9 and TRBJ2-7; D not certain. The germline V gene has CDR1 SEHNR and CDR2 FQNEAQ (reference sequence). The CDR3 contains 12 residues.

The chain employs TRBV27 and TRBJ2-1; D is unresolved. CDR1 MNHEY and CDR2 SMNVEV come from the germline V gene (reference sequence). CDR3 length equals 14 residues. Trimming took off 5 bases at V and 9 bases at J, with 17 bases between the two ends. The CDR3 region is CASSPNPQASEQFF. For the CDR3, the DNA is TGTGCCAGCAGTCCGAACCCGCAGGCCTCTGAGCAGTTCTTC.

The chain joins TRBV20-1 to TRBJ2-3; D is undetermined. Per germline, CDR1 DFQATT and CDR2 SNEGSKA (reference sequence). The CDR3 contains 13 residues. CDR3 amino acids: CSNSLLPGDTQYF. CDR3 coding DNA: TGCAGCAACTCCCTTCTGCCCGGGGATACGCAGTATTTT.

The chain joins TRBV7-9 to TRBJ2-1; no clear D. The length of the CDR3 is 15 residues. The V gene's germline CDR1 is SEHNR and CDR2 FQNEAQ (reference sequence). V lost 1 base and J lost 0, with 7 bases in between. CDR3 bases: TGTGCCAGCAGCTTAGAACTACCCTCCTACAATGAGCAGTTCTTC. This codes for CASSLELPSYNEQFF.

V gene TRBV7-8 combines with J gene TRBJ2-3, with TRBD1 matching 12 bases. The germline gives CDR1 SGHVS, CDR2 FQNEAQ. Unmatched junction bases numbered 3, after V lost 1 base and J lost 4 bases. This CDR3 comprises 16 residues. The CDR3 region is CASSLVGQGAADTQYF. Written as DNA, the CDR3 is TGTGCCAGCAGCTTAGTGGGACAGGGGGCAGCAGATACGCAGTATTTT.

The chain couples TRBV30 to TRBJ2-1, with TRBD2 identical over 9 bases. The closer fit of TRBJ2-7 to the DNA end suggests the J call may be wrong. Looked up from germline, CDR1 is GTSNPN and CDR2 is SVGIG (reference sequence). This CDR3 comprises 15 residues. The CDR3 DNA reads as TGTGCCTGGAGCCAGACTAGCGGCTCCTACAATGAGCAGTACTTC. Translation gives CAWSQTSGSYNEQYF.

This clonotype appeared a few times. The chain couples TRBV2 to TRBJ2-5; D remains ambiguous. Germline V gene data show CDR1 as SNHLY and CDR2 as FYNNEI. CDR3 size: 11 residues. V shed 7 bases and J shed 0 bases, with 3 bases lying between them. In DNA form, the CDR3 reads TGTGCCAGCAAGTACCAAGAGACCCAGTACTTC. It is translated as CASKYQETQYF.

This clonotype was recorded a few times. This rearrangement joins TRBV6-2 or TRBV6-3 to TRBJ2-7; D is undetermined. Trimming pared 2 bases from V and 4 bases from J, leaving 12 bases between. The germline gives CDR1 MNHEY, CDR2 SVGEGT. The CDR3 sequence is 14 residues long. CDR3 nucleotides: TGTGCCAGCAGTTACCTTCCCGGAAGATACGAGCAGTACTTC. It encodes CASSYLPGRYEQYF.

The chain carries TRBV18 and TRBJ2-3; possibly TRBD1 for D (7 bases). This CDR3 is 16 amino acids long. Germline-derived CDR1 and CDR2 are KGHSH and LQKENI. V lost 4 bases and J lost 1, with 15 bases in between. CDR3 nucleotide sequence: TGTGCCAGCTCACGCCGACAGGGAGGCGGCACAGATACGCAGTATTTT. It codes for CASSRRQGGGTDTQYF.

There are a few counts of this clonotype. The J gene is TRBJ2-5, the V gene TRBV7-2; 10 bases line up with TRBD2. Looked up from germline, CDR1 is SGHTA and CDR2 is FQGNSA. With V trimmed by 3 bases and J by 2 bases, 6 bases remained unmatched. CDR3 length equals 16 residues. In DNA, the CDR3 is TGTGCCAGCAGCTTCCCCAGCGGGGGGGCTCAAGAGACCCAGTACTTC. This codes for CASSFPSGGAQETQYF.

The chain uses TRBV27 and TRBJ1-2; no clear D gene. The CDR3 contains 15 residues. Per the germline V gene, CDR1 is MNHEY and CDR2 is SMNVEV (reference sequence). The V gene lost 0 bases and the J gene lost 6 bases, with 14 bases spanning the gap. Here the CDR3 reads CASSLSGRWRNGYTF. CDR3 nucleotide sequence: TGTGCCAGCAGTTTATCAGGGAGGTGGAGAAATGGCTACACCTTC.